The clone carrying this TCR beta chain was seen ten or more times. Antigen: not known. This sample stems from a study of T cell repertoires in cytomegalovirus infection. About the study: Well-studied HLA-B-restricted CMV epitopes were used in the study alongside recently identified HLA-C-restricted ones. Public TCR beta signatures were indicative of both CMV infection and a matching HLA type. Study-level findings and limits: The response measured ex vivo was dominated by TCR beta clonotypes (HLA-C-restricted and CMV-specific). Using cumulative public TCR beta family frequency, the authors identified those who carried CMV together with the relevant HLA.

With 5 bases clipped from V and 5 bases from J, the junction kept 5 bases outside the gene matches. This CDR3 comprises 15 residues. CDR1 SGHVS and CDR2 FQNEAQ come from the germline V gene. TCRdb re-called the reads with MiXCR, one entry per CDR3 protein. The sample carries hundreds of thousands of distinct CDR3 sequences, roughly 31% recorded once. This sample comprised cultured CD8+ T cells from PBMCs, obtained from culture after CMV antigen stimulation. The J gene is TRBJ2-2, the V gene TRBV7-8; 10 bases map to TRBD2. This receptor was obtained from a human donor in good health (CMV status not recorded). Some clones in this sample may be carry-over from other donors' samples. This CDR3 is CASSPTSGVTGELFF. The CDR3 coding sequence is TGTGCCAGCAGCCCTACTAGCGGGGTAACCGGGGAGCTGTTTTTT.